This is a list of T cell receptor beta chains from one sample in a study of OX40 agonist ivuxolimab in advanced cancers. The protocol was immunoSEQ multiplex PCR, while the TCRdb copy is restricted to in-frame clones and leaves out a portion. The sample has more than 60,000 clones, 80% to 90% seen once; the top ten hold 0.2% to 0.3%. Sample: CD4+ or CD8+ T cells sorted from blood, taken in a trial of the OX40 agonist ivuxolimab. Receptors were obtained from an adult with an advanced solid tumor such as melanoma, head and neck, liver or kidney cancer. The CDR3 runs from the conserved cysteine through the conserved F or W. The order of the fields is clone size, D gene, V gene, J gene, CDR3 DNA, CDR3 protein. A D gene is named only where the DNA matches it firmly. Clone size is stated in some rows and not others, as once, few, many or a class when expanded.

.	.	TRBV11-2	TRBJ1-2	TGTGCCAGCAGCCCGCAGACAGGACCATATGGCTACACCTTC	CASSPQTGPYGYTF
.	.	TRBV7-8	TRBJ1-2	TGTGCCAGCAGCTTAGCGCTATCTCGCTCCGTCTACACCTTC	CASSLALSRSVYTF
.	TRBD1	TRBV7-9	TRBJ1-2	TGTGCCAGCAGCTTCCCCAGCGCGGGACAGGGGGCCGGTGGCTACACCTTC	CASSFPSAGQGAGGYTF
once	.	TRBV7-8	TRBJ2-7	TGTGCCAGCAGCTTACGGACCGCGGGGGCTAGATCCCTCGAGCAGTACTTC	CASSLRTAGARSLEQYF
.	.	TRBV5-1	TRBJ1-2	TGCGCCAGCGGGGGCGAGAATTCTAACTATGGCTACACCTTC	CASGGENSNYGYTF
.	TRBD1	TRBV4-1	TRBJ1-2	TGCGCCAGCAGCCAAGATTGGGGACTTAACAGGGGGTACTATGGCTACACCTTC	CASSQDWGLNRGYYGYTF
once	.	TRBV10-3	TRBJ2-1	TGTGCCATCAGTGCCGGGACATCGTCTACCAATGAGCAGTTCTTC	CAISAGTSSTNEQFF
.	.	TRBV5-5	TRBJ2-7	TGTGCCAGCAGCGTCTCAAGGGAGCGCTACGAGCAGTACTTC	CASSVSRERYEQYF
.	.	TRBV5-5	TRBJ2-6	TGTGCCAGCAGCTCCCGTGGGGGCGTCGTGGGGCGATCTGGGGCCAACGTCCTGACTTTC	CASSSRGGVVGRSGANVLTF
.	.	TRBV2	TRBJ1-4	TGTGCCAGCAGGAGGATTTCCGGTGAAAAACTGTTTTTT	CASRRISGEKLFF
.	TRBD2	TRBV7-2	TRBJ2-1	TGTGCCAGCAGCTTAGAGGGGACTAGGCACAATGAGCAGTTCTTC	CASSLEGTRHNEQFF
once	.	TRBV7-9	TRBJ2-5	TGTGCCAGCAGCTTAAGAGCAGGCCAAGAGACCCAGTACTTC	CASSLRAGQETQYF
few	.	TRBV28	TRBJ2-7	TGTGCCAGCAGCATCTATAGCAGCTACGAGCAGTACTTC	CASSIYSSYEQYF
.	.	TRBV6-6	TRBJ2-3	TGTGCCAGCAGCGAACGCGGGGCCCCGATCACAGATACGCAGTATTTT	CASSERGAPITDTQYF
.	TRBD2	TRBV5-4	TRBJ2-3	TGTGCCAGCAGCTTGGCGCAAACTAGCGGGAGAACAGATACGCAGTATTTT	CASSLAQTSGRTDTQYF
.	TRBD1	TRBV10-3	TRBJ1-4	TGTGCCATCAGTAACCCCCAGGGGGCTAATGAAAAACTGTTTTTT	CAISNPQGANEKLFF
.	.	TRBV7-7	TRBJ2-1	TGTGCCAGCAGCTTAGACAGATTCAATGAGCAGTTCTTC	CASSLDRFNEQFF
.	.	TRBV9	TRBJ2-1	TGTGCCAGCAGCGTAGTTGGGACAAACTACAATGAGCAGTTCTTC	CASSVVGTNYNEQFF
.	.	TRBV5-1	TRBJ1-4	TGCGCCAGCACACCAGGGATGGCTAATGAAAAACTGTTTTTT	CASTPGMANEKLFF
once	TRBD2	TRBV19	TRBJ2-7	TGTGCCAGTAAGAGGGCGGGAGCCTACGAGCAGTACTTC	CASKRAGAYEQYF
once	.	TRBV5-1	TRBJ1-1	TGCGCCAGCAGCTTGGACAGTGCGAACACTGAAGCTTTCTTT	CASSLDSANTEAFF
.	.	TRBV5-8	TRBJ2-5	TGTGCCAGCAGCTTGCCCGGACAGCAAGAGACCCAGTACTTC	CASSLPGQQETQYF
.	TRBD1	TRBV14	TRBJ2-2	TGTGCCAGCAGCCCCATTTTAGGGGGCTTTCCCGGGGAGCTGTTTTTT	CASSPILGGFPGELFF
.	TRBD2	TRBV4-1	TRBJ2-7	TGCGCCAGCAGCCAGGTAATCCTAGCGGGGGGTCGCTACGAGCAGTACTTC	CASSQVILAGGRYEQYF
.	.	TRBV7-9	TRBJ2-5	TGTGCCAGCAGCTCCAGCCACACCGGGGCCCAAGAGACCCAGTACTTC	CASSSSHTGAQETQYF
.	TRBD1	TRBV19	TRBJ1-5	TGTGCCAGTAGTACGGACAGGGCGGTCAATCAGCCCCAGCATTTT	CASSTDRAVNQPQHF
.	TRBD1	TRBV5-1	TRBJ2-2	TGCGCCAGCAGGGGACAGGGAGCCACCGGGGAGCTGTTTTTT	CASRGQGATGELFF
once	.	TRBV10-2	TRBJ1-1	TGCGCCACCAATTCTCCGGGACTCGAAGCTTTCTTT	CATNSPGLEAFF
.	.	TRBV6-1	TRBJ1-5	TGTGCCAGCAGTGGGGTGGGTGTTGCTTTCAATCAGCCCCAGCATTTT	CASSGVGVAFNQPQHF
.	.	TRBV6-1	TRBJ2-7	TGTGCCATCGAACCGGGACGTGCCTCCTACGAGCAGTACTTC	CAIEPGRASYEQYF
.	.	TRBV5-1	TRBJ1-3	TGCGCCAGCAGCTGGGGGGTAACTGGAAACACCATATATTTT	CASSWGVTGNTIYF
.	.	TRBV2	TRBJ2-2	TGTGCCAGCAGTGTCCGATCTCCCAACACCGGGGAGCTGTTTTTT	CASSVRSPNTGELFF
.	TRBD2	TRBV2	TRBJ2-7	TGTGCCAGCAGTGACATTAGCGGGAAAACCTACGAGCAGTACTTC	CASSDISGKTYEQYF
.	.	TRBV28	TRBJ1-1	TGTGCCAGCAGTTTATTCTCCACCGGGACAACCAACACTGAAGCTTTCTTT	CASSLFSTGTTNTEAFF
.	.	TRBV27	TRBJ1-5	TGTGCCAGCAGTTTATCGCTCGCCAATCAGCCCCAGCATTTT	CASSLSLANQPQHF
.	TRBD2	TRBV5-1	TRBJ2-1	TGCGCCAGCAGCCGGACTAGCGGGAGGGCCGGTGAGCAGTTCTTC	CASSRTSGRAGEQFF
.	.	TRBV2	TRBJ2-5	TGTGCCAGCCGATATCAAGAGACCCAGTACTTC	CASRYQETQYF
.	TRBD2	TRBV5-1	TRBJ2-7	TGCGCCAGCAGGGAGGGACTAGCGGGAGGACACGAGCAGTACTTC	CASREGLAGGHEQYF
.	.	TRBV19	TRBJ2-3	TGTGCCAGTAGTATATTGGGGGGTAGGGACACAGATACGCAGTATTTT	CASSILGGRDTDTQYF
.	.	TRBV19	TRBJ1-1	TGTGCCAGTAGTATAGGGGCAGCGAACACTGAAGCTTTCTTT	CASSIGAANTEAFF
.	.	TRBV28	TRBJ2-7	TGTGCCAGCAGTTCGACAACCGAGGGCGTTTACGAGCAGTACTTC	CASSSTTEGVYEQYF
.	.	TRBV6-5	TRBJ1-2	TGTGCCAGCAGTTACTCAAGCCTGGCGGCGGAAGGCTACACCTTC	CASSYSSLAAEGYTF
.	.	TRBV9	TRBJ2-3	TGTGCCAGCAGCGTAGGAGGCCCAGATACGCAGTATTTT	CASSVGGPDTQYF
.	TRBD1	TRBV19	TRBJ1-2	TGTGCCAGTTCAGAACCATGGCAGGGGGCGTTCAACTATGGCTACACCTTC	CASSEPWQGAFNYGYTF
once	TRBD1	TRBV7-9	TRBJ2-7	TGTGCCAGCAGCCTAGGGACAGGGTCCTACGAGCAGTACTTC	CASSLGTGSYEQYF
once	TRBD1	TRBV9	TRBJ2-1	TGTGCCAGCAGCGTCTCCGGGACAGGGGTCAATGAGCAGTTCTTC	CASSVSGTGVNEQFF
.	.	TRBV28	TRBJ1-2	TGTGCCAGCAGTTTGACAGAAAACTATGGCTACACCTTC	CASSLTENYGYTF
.	TRBD1	TRBV27	TRBJ2-7	TGTGCCAGCAGTTCGGGACAGGGGATGCACGAGCAGTACTTC	CASSSGQGMHEQYF
once	TRBD2	TRBV11-1	TRBJ2-1	TGTGCCAGCAGCGGACTAGCGGGTAATTACAATGAGCAGTTCTTC	CASSGLAGNYNEQFF
.	.	TRBV2	TRBJ2-2	TGTGCCAGCAGTCTCCCCCCCGGGGAGCTGTTTTTT	CASSLPPGELFF